This T cell receptor (beta chain) comes out of a study of post-analysis software for immune sequencing data (dated by TCRdb to between 2015 and 2016). Some background on the complete study: Relapsing-remitting, secondary progressive and progressive-relapsing multiple sclerosis were recorded as disease courses, and subtype annotation was lacking for some patients. The patient repertoires were compared against approximately ten previously published healthy control repertoires obtained from donors aged about 6 to 28 years. A subset of samples was prepared in parallel using single-end sample barcoding, then pooled and co-amplified after Illumina adapter ligation.

To demonstrate the VDJtools post-analysis software, the study profiled TCR beta repertoires from the peripheral blood of 13 young patients with multiple sclerosis. The multiple sclerosis patients were children and adolescents between roughly 6 and 17 years of age. From the cysteine up to the phenylalanine, the CDR3 has a length of 14 residues. The kept DNA is CDR3 alone, 42 bases in frame from the first base. CDR1 and CDR2 are read off the germline V gene as SQVTM and ANQGSEA. V loses 6 bases, J loses 4 bases, and the germline ends lie 16 bases apart. Library prep was done by PCR. TCRdb shows the sequencer as Illumina HiSeq 2500. To reduce PCR and sequencing biases, unique molecular identifiers were incorporated into the TCR beta cDNA libraries. Every 1 to 10 million input T cells yielded approximately 500,000 cDNA molecules, meaning each molecule approximated one T cell. Patient libraries were prepared and sequenced with the same protocol used for the earlier healthy control dataset. Within a given batch, samples were prepared together, multiplexed and sequenced on the same HiSeq lane. Per the source publication's procedure: Raw barcoded reads were processed with MIGEC, discarding single-read molecular identifier groups before consensus assembly and CDR3 extraction. VDJtools was used for post-analysis of the clonotype tables, and diversity was normalized by down-sampling every dataset to the size of the smallest sample. In repertoire overlap clustering, CDR3 amino acid sequences, but not nucleotide sequences, were matched to correct batch-related cross-sample contamination. TCRdb ran its own pipeline on the public reads, namely fastp trimming at Q25 and MiXCR clone calling, and kept in-frame beta chains. Rows matching on CDR3 protein sequence are summarized as one entry with the most common DNA and genes. TCRdb, rather than the study authors, made the V and J calls. In all, the sample holds roughly 580,000 distinct CDR3 sequences, and 44% of those were seen once. 1.7% of the sample is held by the ten biggest clonotypes.

The paper's findings and limits, for the study overall: A few TRBV segments, including TRBV5-6, TRBV5-1 and TRBV20-1, were significantly more frequent in patients than controls. Significantly lower normalized Chao1 diversity was found in multiple sclerosis patients than in controls, suggesting substantial peripheral T-cell clonal expansion. The multiple sclerosis patient group was slightly younger than the control group. Strong co-clustering of samples prepared in the same batch was shown by direct clustering with F measure, prompting a batch-effect correction.

As to this clonotype: The antigen it recognizes is unknown. No base qualities exist here, and no much larger clone lies one base off it.

Sequencing was done on a sample of blood. Recombination linked TRBV29-1 to TRBJ2-1; the D segment cannot be called with confidence. This TCR came from a girl between 5 and 17 years old with multiple sclerosis. The DNA is TGCAGCGTAGACCATCATAACACTTACAATGAGCAGTTCTTC. This yields the protein CSVDHHNTYNEQFF.